The 30 T cell receptor beta chains given below trace back to one sample, sequenced in a study of low-dose radiotherapy and immunotherapy resistance in tumors (dated by TCRdb to 2021 to 2024). In the paper's terms, the time point label means: before trial treatment. Reads for this sample came from an Illumina HiSeq 2500. First-strand cDNA was synthesized using Superscript III and a set of TRAV- and TRBV-specific primers, so that both TCRalpha and TCRbeta chains were covered. An approximately 19-cycle PCR with Phusion amplified the TCRs, pairing a constant-region primer with the adapter that was attached to the V primers. Using fastp at Q25 and MiXCR, TCRdb reprocessed the public reads and kept productive beta chains. Every distinct CDR3 protein forms one entry, paired with its most common genes and DNA. The sample contains around 90,000 distinct CDR3 sequences, 15% to 20% of them found a single time. The ten largest clonotypes hold 5% to 7% of the sample.

Sequences were derived from PBMCs, sampled before treatment. These TCRs come from a male donor with prostate cancer.

There are many counts of this clonotype. The chain employs TRBV7-2 and TRBJ2-5; D remains ambiguous. The CDR3 consists of 12 residues. Trimming pared 6 bases from V and 5 bases from J, leaving 10 bases between. Germline V lookup: CDR1 SGHTA, CDR2 FQGNSA. The CDR3, as DNA: TGTGCCAGCAGTCGCGGTGGGGAGACCCAGTACTTC. It is translated as CASSRGGETQYF.

Notes on this clonotype: One base away lies a much larger clone, so this may be a sequencing read error. This chain connects TRBV6-2 or TRBV6-3 to TRBJ1-5; the match to TRBD1 covers 7 bases. The CDR3 has 18 amino acids. Germline CDR1 MNHEY, CDR2 SVGEGT. CDR3 in DNA: TGTACCAGCAGTTACTCGGGACAGCGAACGCTGGGTCATCAGCCCCAGCATTTT. Its protein product is CTSSYSGQRTLGHQPQHF.

The rearrangement links TRBV12-3 or TRBV12-4 to TRBJ2-1; D is undetermined. The V end was cut by 6 bases, the J end by 6 bases, with 12 bases between. This CDR3 comprises 13 residues. Here the CDR3 reads CASSPPRTNEQFF. The CDR3 DNA reads TGTGCCAGCAGCCCACCCCGGACCAATGAGCAGTTCTTC.

This clonotype has at least ten counts. The chain carries TRBV20-1 and TRBJ2-2; the D call may be TRBD1 or TRBD2 (5 bases each). Per the germline V gene, CDR1 is DFQATT and CDR2 is SNEGSKA (reference sequence). The CDR3 length is 14 residues. Trimming pared 2 bases from V and 5 bases from J, leaving 12 bases between. CDR3 protein: CSARIPGSTGELFF. The CDR3 bases are TGCAGTGCTAGAATACCAGGGAGTACCGGGGAGCTGTTTTTT.

This chain uses TRBV6-5 with TRBJ1-2, with D hard to call. Trimming removed 0 bases at V and 0 bases at J, with 14 bases between. Germline assignment: CDR1 MNHEY and CDR2 SVGAGI. This CDR3 comprises 17 residues. CDR3 protein: CASSYSPGGAANYGYTF. CDR3 sequence (DNA): TGTGCCAGCAGTTACTCACCCGGTGGAGCTGCTAACTATGGCTACACCTTC.

About this clonotype itself: A much larger clone lies a single base off, so this may be a read error. In DNA, the CDR3 is TGTGCCAGCAGCCTGGACAGGACTAACACTGAAGCTTTCTTT. Protein product: CASSLDRTNTEAFF. The chain has TRBV7-3 and TRBJ1-1; 7 nucleotides line up with TRBD1. With V trimmed by 5 bases and J by 2 bases, 5 bases remained unmatched. The CDR3 is 14 residues long. Germline V gives CDR1 SGHTA, CDR2 FQGTGA.

V and J are TRBV10-3 and TRBJ2-1; D possibly uses TRBD1 or TRBD2 (6 bases each). Germline assignment: CDR1 ENHRY and CDR2 SYGVKD. V lost 0 bases and J 0 bases, leaving 12 bases between the germline ends. This CDR3 comprises 17 residues. CDR3 nucleotides: TGTGCCATCAGTGAGTCGAGTCGGGGGCTCTCCTACAATGAGCAGTTCTTC. It specifies CAISESSRGLSYNEQFF.

For this clonotype: With only one base between it and a far larger clone, this is likely a read error. The chain recombines TRBV2 with TRBJ2-5; 8 nucleotides match TRBD2. J gave up 11 bases and V 4 bases, and 15 bases lay outside the gene matches. Germline V gene data show CDR1 as SNHLY and CDR2 as FYNNEI. The CDR3 is 15 amino acids. The CDR3 loop reads CASSVLSGAYNEQYF. The CDR3 coding sequence is TGTGCCAGCAGTGTCCTTAGCGGGGCCTACAATGAGCAGTACTTC.

In its sample, this clonotype was seen many times. V and J are TRBV5-4 and TRBJ2-5; D uncertain. V was clipped by 3 bases and J by 5 bases, with 11 bases between them. The CDR3 covers 13 residues. The germline gives CDR1 SGHNT, CDR2 YYREEE (reference sequence). CDR3 nucleotides: TGTGCCAGCAGCTCTTCCCCTGGGGAGACCCAGTACTTC. It translates to CASSSSPGETQYF.

Many counts were recorded for this clonotype. This chain uses TRBV5-1 with TRBJ2-2; 14 positions agree with TRBD2. Germline values: CDR1 SGHRS, CDR2 YFSETQ. The trim removed 4 bases at V and 5 bases at J, leaving 7 bases unmatched. The CDR3 spans 17 residues. The CDR3 sequence is CASSPGLAGGRTGELFF. The CDR3 DNA reads as TGCGCCAGCAGCCCTGGACTAGCGGGGGGCAGAACCGGGGAGCTGTTTTTT.

This clonotype was seen many times. The rearrangement joins TRBV14 to TRBJ2-1, with 8 bases aligning to TRBD2. The CDR3 spans 17 residues. Germline V CDR1 and CDR2: SGHDN, FVKESK. V gave up 1 base and J gave up 8 bases; unmatched junction bases: 13. CDR3 region: CASSQAGGRPLRDEQFF. The DNA for the CDR3 is TGTGCCAGCAGCCAAGCTGGCGGGAGGCCGCTTAGGGATGAGCAGTTCTTC.

The rearrangement uses TRBV18 and TRBJ2-3; possibly TRBD1 for D (5 bases). Between the trimmed V and J ends, which lost 3 bases and 2 bases, there was a span of 12 bases. The CDR3 extends over 15 amino acids. Germline V gene lookup returns CDR1 KGHSH and CDR2 LQKENI. CDR3 DNA: TGTGCCAGCTCACCGGCCAGGGCCTACACAGATACGCAGTATTTT. Its translation is CASSPARAYTDTQYF.

This clonotype was detected ten times or more. J is TRBJ1-6 and V is TRBV29-1; D gene unclear. Germline V CDR1 and CDR2: SQVTM, ANQGSEA. The length of the CDR3 is 13 residues. With 6 bases removed from V and 6 bases from J, the gap between germline ends came to 12 bases. CDR3 loop: CSVAEGVNSPLHF. CDR3 nucleotides: TGCAGCGTCGCGGAGGGAGTTAATTCACCCCTCCACTTT.

V is TRBV7-2 and J is TRBJ1-3; unclear D gene. Germline loops: CDR1 SGHTA, CDR2 FQGNSA. Trimming took 1 base from V and 11 from J, leaving 15 bases between them. CDR3 length equals 14 residues. The CDR3 protein is CASSLDPVNSPIYF. As DNA, the CDR3 is TGTGCCAGCAGCTTAGATCCAGTAAACAGCCCCATATATTTT.

This clonotype was detected many times. The chain joins TRBV5-1 to TRBJ2-3; D is perhaps TRBD1 (6 bases). In germline, CDR1 is SGHRS, CDR2 YFSETQ. The V end was cut by 0 bases, the J end by 8 bases, with 13 bases between. CDR3 size: 14 residues. The DNA of the CDR3 is TGCGCCAGCAGCTTGGGAATTCAGGGGAGTACGCAGTATTTT. Amino acids: CASSLGIQGSTQYF.

At least ten counts were recorded for this clonotype. The J gene is TRBJ1-2, the V gene TRBV20-1; 7 bases map to TRBD1. V was clipped by 5 bases and J by 5 bases; unmatched bases: 11. CDR3 length: 14 amino acids. Per germline, CDR1 DFQATT and CDR2 SNEGSKA (reference sequence). CDR3 coding DNA: TGCAGTGCTCCGCGACAGGGTTCTGGGTATGGCTACACCTTC. It encodes CSAPRQGSGYGYTF.

Ten or more counts support this clonotype. The gene calls are TRBV9 and TRBJ2-1, with D possibly matching TRBD2 (6 bases). The CDR3 sequence is 12 residues long. V shed 2 bases and J shed 6 bases, with 6 bases lying between them. Germline V gene data show CDR1 as SGDLS and CDR2 as YYNGEE. For the CDR3, the DNA is TGTGCCAGCAGCGTCGGGAGCAATGAGCAGTTCTTC. As protein: CASSVGSNEQFF.

This clonotype was seen many times. The V gene is TRBV20-1, the J gene TRBJ2-7; a possible D gene is TRBD2 (5 bases). Trimming left V 4 bases short and J 3 bases short, with 13 bases between. The CDR3 spans 13 residues. The V gene's germline CDR1 is DFQATT and CDR2 SNEGSKA (reference sequence). CDR3 nucleotide sequence: TGCAGTGCTACAGGACCCCGGGGCTACGAGCAGTACTTC. It translates to CSATGPRGYEQYF.

This clonotype was counted many times. The genes are TRBV6-1 and TRBJ2-3; D is undetermined. There are 15 residues in the CDR3. Germline assignment: CDR1 MNHNS and CDR2 SASEGT. V dropped 1 base and J dropped 5 bases, with 13 bases sitting between them. CDR3 amino acids: CASSEDASLGDTQYF. The CDR3 DNA is TGTGCCAGCAGTGAAGATGCCAGCCTGGGAGATACGCAGTATTTT.

The chain is built from TRBV2 and TRBJ2-3, with D perhaps TRBD1 (5 bases). Germline V gene lookup returns CDR1 SNHLY and CDR2 FYNNEI. CDR3 length: 16 amino acids. V was trimmed by 0 bases and J by 0 bases, leaving 10 bases between them. CDR3 sequence: CASSEADSSSTDTQYF. The CDR3, as DNA: TGTGCCAGCAGTGAAGCCGACAGTTCTAGCACAGATACGCAGTATTTT. Supplemented by reference TRBV2 and TRBJ2-3, the full variable domain reads EPEVTQTPSHQVTQMGQEVILRCVPISNHLYFYWYRQILGQKVEFLVSFYNNEISEKSEIFDDQFSVERPDGSNFTLKIRSTKLEDSAMYFCASSEADSSSTDTQYFGPGTRLTVL.

At least ten counts were recorded for this clonotype. The rearrangement uses TRBV7-9 and TRBJ2-3; D remains ambiguous. This CDR3 spans 15 amino acids. V was cut by 0 bases and J by 3 bases, with 10 bases left in between. The V gene's germline CDR1 is SEHNR and CDR2 FQNEAQ (reference sequence). DNA for the CDR3: TGTGCCAGCAGCTTAGCTTTCGATGCGACAGATACGCAGTATTTT. Translating it yields CASSLAFDATDTQYF.

This clonotype was detected many times. This rearrangement joins TRBV20-1 to TRBJ2-2; 8 positions agree with TRBD1. This CDR3 contains 14 residues. V was pared by 3 bases and J by 7 bases, with 7 bases of the junction left unmatched. CDR1 is DFQATT, CDR2 SNEGSKA, per germline (reference sequence). Here the CDR3 reads CSASHRGSGGELFF. As DNA, the CDR3 is TGCAGTGCTAGTCACAGGGGGTCTGGCGGGGAGCTGTTTTTT.

This clonotype was picked up a small number of times. This sequence joins TRBV29-1 and TRBJ2-1; D call uncertain. Trimming shortened V by 3 bases and J by 0 bases, and 9 bases separated the two germline ends. The CDR3 contains 14 residues. Germline V gives CDR1 SQVTM, CDR2 ANQGSEA. Written as DNA, the CDR3 is TGCAGCGTTGATATGCAAGGCTCCTACAATGAGCAGTTCTTC. Translated: CSVDMQGSYNEQFF.

V is TRBV30 and J is TRBJ2-7, with a possible D match to TRBD2 (5 bases). This CDR3 is built from 11 residues. The ends were cut back, 5 bases at V and 4 bases at J, with 9 bases in the middle. The germline V gene has CDR1 GTSNPN and CDR2 SVGIG (reference sequence). CDR3 coding DNA: TGTGCCTGGGGGAGTAGTTACGAGCAGTACTTC. It is translated as CAWGSSYEQYF.

This clonotype was detected ten times or more. The CDR3 coding sequence is TGTGCCAGCAGCCAAAGCCTAGCGGGGGGGCCCTATAGCTCCTACAATGAGCAGTTCTTC. It translates to CASSQSLAGGPYSSYNEQFF. The chain carries TRBV3-1 and TRBJ2-1; 12 positions match TRBD2. The germline V gene has CDR1 LGHDT and CDR2 YNNKEL (reference sequence). The CDR3 has 20 amino acids. V lost 2 bases to trimming and J lost 0 bases; unmatched junction nucleotides: 11.

This clonotype was seen at least ten times. This chain joins TRBV15 and TRBJ2-1, with 8 bases identical to TRBD2. Germline loops: CDR1 LNHNV, CDR2 YYDKDF (reference sequence). Trimming removed 3 bases from V and 6 bases from J; junction bases left unmatched: 13. CDR3 size: 17 residues. Here the CDR3 reads CATSSLTGGDKANEQFF. The DNA of the CDR3 is TGTGCCACCAGCAGTTTGACGGGAGGGGATAAGGCCAATGAGCAGTTCTTC.

This clonotype has a count of ten or more. The V gene is TRBV6-2 or TRBV6-3, the J gene TRBJ2-7; D ambiguous. The CDR3 consists of 14 residues. CDR1 and CDR2 from the germline V gene are MNHEY and SVGEGT. V gave up 0 bases and J gave up 5 bases, with 11 bases separating them. The CDR3: CASSYSKNRDEQYF. The CDR3 coding sequence is TGTGCCAGCAGTTACTCGAAAAATCGGGACGAGCAGTACTTC.

There are a few counts of this clonotype. The rearrangement links TRBV5-6 to TRBJ1-1, with TRBD1 matching over 8 bases. This CDR3 comprises 18 residues. V shed 2 bases and J 0 bases; nucleotides not matched to a gene: 12. Germline CDR1 SGHDT, CDR2 YYEEEE. The CDR3 sequence: CASSLRDRGSNLNTEAFF. Written as DNA, the CDR3 is TGTGCCAGCAGCTTACGAGACAGGGGCTCGAACCTGAACACTGAAGCTTTCTTT.

The table lists this clonotype with many counts. The CDR3, as DNA: TGTGCCAGCAGTGACCCCAGCATTAGGGGCGTTGCTGGCTACACCTTC. It encodes CASSDPSIRGVAGYTF. J is TRBJ1-2 and V is TRBV6-5, with D tentatively TRBD1 (5 bases). V was pared by 5 bases and J by 7 bases, with 23 bases between. The CDR3 covers 16 residues. Germline CDR1 MNHEY, CDR2 SVGAGI.

This clonotype was observed many times. This chain joins TRBV6-1 and TRBJ1-5; weak D call: TRBD1 (6 bases). Germline lookup yields CDR1 MNHNS and CDR2 SASEGT. The CDR3 length is 15 residues. V was clipped by 10 bases and J by 0 bases, with 16 bases between them. CDR3 coding DNA: TGTGCCACCTCAGGGGATGTCCTTAGCAATCAGCCCCAGCATTTT. Protein: CATSGDVLSNQPQHF.